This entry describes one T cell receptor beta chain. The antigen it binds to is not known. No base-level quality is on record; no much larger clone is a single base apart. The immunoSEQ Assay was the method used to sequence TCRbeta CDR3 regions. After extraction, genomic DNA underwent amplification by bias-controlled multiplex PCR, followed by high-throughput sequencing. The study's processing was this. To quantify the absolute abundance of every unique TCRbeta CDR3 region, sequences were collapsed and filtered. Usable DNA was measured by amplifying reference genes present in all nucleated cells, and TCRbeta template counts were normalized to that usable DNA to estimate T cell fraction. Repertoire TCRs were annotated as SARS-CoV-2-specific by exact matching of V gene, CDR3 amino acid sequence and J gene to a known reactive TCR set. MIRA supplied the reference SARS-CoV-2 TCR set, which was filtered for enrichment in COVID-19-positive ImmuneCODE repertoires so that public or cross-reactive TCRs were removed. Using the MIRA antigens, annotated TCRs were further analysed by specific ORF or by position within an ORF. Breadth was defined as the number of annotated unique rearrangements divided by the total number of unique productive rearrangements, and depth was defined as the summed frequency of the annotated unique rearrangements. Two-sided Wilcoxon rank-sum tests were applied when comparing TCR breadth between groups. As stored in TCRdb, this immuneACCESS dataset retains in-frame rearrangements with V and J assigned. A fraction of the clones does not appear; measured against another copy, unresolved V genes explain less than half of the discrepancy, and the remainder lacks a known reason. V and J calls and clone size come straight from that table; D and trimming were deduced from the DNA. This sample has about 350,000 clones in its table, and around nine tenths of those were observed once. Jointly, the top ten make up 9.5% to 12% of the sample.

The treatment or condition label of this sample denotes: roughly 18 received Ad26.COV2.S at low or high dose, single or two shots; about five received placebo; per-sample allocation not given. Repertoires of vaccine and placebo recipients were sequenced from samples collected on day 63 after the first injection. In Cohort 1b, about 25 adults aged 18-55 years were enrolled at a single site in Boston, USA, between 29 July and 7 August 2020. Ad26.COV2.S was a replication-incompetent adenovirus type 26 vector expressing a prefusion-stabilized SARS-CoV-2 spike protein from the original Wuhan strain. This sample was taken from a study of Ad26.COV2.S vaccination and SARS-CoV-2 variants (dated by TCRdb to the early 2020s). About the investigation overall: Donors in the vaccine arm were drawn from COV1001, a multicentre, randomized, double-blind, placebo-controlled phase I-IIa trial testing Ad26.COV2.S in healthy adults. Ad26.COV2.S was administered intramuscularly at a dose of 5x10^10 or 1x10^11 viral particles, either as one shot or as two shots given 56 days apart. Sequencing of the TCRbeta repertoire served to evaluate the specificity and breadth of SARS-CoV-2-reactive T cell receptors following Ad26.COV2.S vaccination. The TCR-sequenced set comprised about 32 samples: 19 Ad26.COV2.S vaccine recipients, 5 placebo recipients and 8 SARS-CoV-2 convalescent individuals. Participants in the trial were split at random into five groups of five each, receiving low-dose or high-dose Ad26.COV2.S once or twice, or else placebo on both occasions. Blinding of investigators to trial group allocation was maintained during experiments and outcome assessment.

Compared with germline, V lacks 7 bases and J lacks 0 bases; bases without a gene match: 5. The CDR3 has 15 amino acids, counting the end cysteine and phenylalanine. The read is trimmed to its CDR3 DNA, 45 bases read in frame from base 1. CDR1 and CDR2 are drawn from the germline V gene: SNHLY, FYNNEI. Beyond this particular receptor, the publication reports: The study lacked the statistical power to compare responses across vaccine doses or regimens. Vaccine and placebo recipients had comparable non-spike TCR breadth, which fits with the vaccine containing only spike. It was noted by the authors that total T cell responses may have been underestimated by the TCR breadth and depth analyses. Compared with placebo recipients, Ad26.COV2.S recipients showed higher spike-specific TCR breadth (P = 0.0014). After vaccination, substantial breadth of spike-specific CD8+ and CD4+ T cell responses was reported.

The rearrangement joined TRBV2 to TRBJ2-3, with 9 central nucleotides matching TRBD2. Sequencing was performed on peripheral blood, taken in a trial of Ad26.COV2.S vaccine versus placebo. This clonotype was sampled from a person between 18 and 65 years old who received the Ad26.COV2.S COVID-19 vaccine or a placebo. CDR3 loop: CASNRLADSTDTQYF. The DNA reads TGTGCCAGCAACCGACTAGCGGATAGCACAGATACGCAGTATTTT.